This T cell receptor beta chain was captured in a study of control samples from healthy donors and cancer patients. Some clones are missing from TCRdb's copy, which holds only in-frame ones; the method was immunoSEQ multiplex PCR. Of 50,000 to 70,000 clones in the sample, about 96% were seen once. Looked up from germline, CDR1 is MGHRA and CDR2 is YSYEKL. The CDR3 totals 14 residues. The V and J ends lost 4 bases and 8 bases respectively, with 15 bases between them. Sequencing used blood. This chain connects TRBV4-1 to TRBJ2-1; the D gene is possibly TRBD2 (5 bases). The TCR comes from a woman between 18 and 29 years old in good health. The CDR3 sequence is CASSLAGRWDEQFF. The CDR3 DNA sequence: TGCGCCAGCAGCCTCGCGGGCCGGTGGGATGAGCAGTTCTTC.